This T cell receptor beta chain was sequenced in a study of blood T cell repertoires in COVID-19. At the level of the study: Some COVID-19 samples were acute and others convalescent; all came from the United States, Italy and Spain. Sources were T cells, B-cell-depleted T cells, or PBMCs; the material itself was cDNA or gDNA.

In the authors' methods: Reference gene primer amplification gave nucleated cell count estimates. Sequenced by immunoSEQ multiplex PCR; TCRdb stores in-frame clones only, minus some. That table supplies the V and J calls and clone size; D and trimming were determined from the DNA. This sample carries about 22,000 clones, about 90% of them seen once, and the ten largest clones take roughly 2.5%. Germline CDR1 is MNHEY and CDR2 is SVGEGT. The V gene lost 2 bases and the J gene lost 8 bases, with 18 bases spanning the gap. The CDR3 length is 15 residues. The sequenced sample consisted of peripheral blood. The chain carries TRBV6-2 or TRBV6-3 and TRBJ1-2, with a weak D call TRBD1 (6 bases). The TCR comes from a man aged 65 to 85 with acute or convalescent COVID-19. The chain's CDR3 is CASSYGGQPSKGYTF. The CDR3 nucleotides are TGTGCCAGCAGTTACGGTGGACAGCCTTCCAAAGGCTACACCTTC.